These 25 T cell receptor beta chains came from one sample sequenced in a study of Ad26.COV2.S vaccination and SARS-CoV-2 variants. The protocol was immunoSEQ multiplex PCR, while the TCRdb copy is restricted to in-frame clones and leaves out a portion. Here the sample spans approximately 340,000 clones, around 92% being singletons. The material sequenced was peripheral blood, taken after recovery from COVID-19. Receptor source: a human donor who had recovered from COVID-19.

The chain has TRBV6-2 or TRBV6-3 and TRBJ2-3; D not certain. The CDR3 is 14 amino acids. Trimming took off 0 bases at V and 4 bases at J, with 8 bases between the two ends. Germline CDR1 reads MNHEY; CDR2 reads SVGEGT. The CDR3 nucleotides are TGTGCCAGCAGTTACTCCGGAGTCTCAGATACGCAGTATTTT. It codes for CASSYSGVSDTQYF.

The rearrangement joins TRBV19 to TRBJ1-1; D not resolved. This CDR3 region has 13 residues. From germline, CDR1 is LNHDA and CDR2 SQIVND (reference sequence). The ends were cut back, 4 bases at V and 2 bases at J, with 8 bases in the middle. In DNA form, the CDR3 reads TGTGCCAGTAGTAATGGTCCTAACACTGAAGCTTTCTTT. Amino acids: CASSNGPNTEAFF.

The chain couples TRBV12-5 to TRBJ2-1; 12 nucleotides match TRBD2. The CDR3 is made up of 16 amino acids. J was trimmed by 7 bases and V by 4 bases; bases with no gene match: 8. The germline V gene has CDR1 LGHNT and CDR2 FRNRAP. The CDR3 region is CASGWTGTSGSNEQFF. DNA of the CDR3: TGTGCTAGTGGTTGGACCGGGACTAGCGGGTCAAATGAGCAGTTCTTC.

CDR3 bases: TGTGCCAGCAGTGAACGGGGGGAGGGTTACAATGAGCAGTTCTTC. As protein: CASSERGEGYNEQFF. The chain is built from TRBV6-1 and TRBJ2-1; 7 bases map to TRBD2. Germline CDR1 reads MNHNS; CDR2 reads SASEGT. Trimming cost V 2 bases and J 4 bases; bases outside gene matches: 5. This CDR3 contains 15 residues.

The sample holds one count of this clone. The rearrangement uses TRBV6-2 or TRBV6-3 and TRBJ2-5, with 8 bases matching TRBD2. In germline, CDR1 is MNHEY, CDR2 SVGEGT. The trim removed 6 bases at V and 4 bases at J, leaving 10 bases unmatched. This CDR3 has 15 amino acids. The CDR3 DNA reads TGTGCCAGCAGCCCCATTCCGCTAGCGGGAGAGACCCAGTACTTC. Translating it yields CASSPIPLAGETQYF.

This rearrangement joins TRBV5-8 to TRBJ2-7, with 8 bases matching TRBD1. The CDR3 is 15 residues long. J lost 3 bases, V lost 3 bases, and 8 bases had no gene match. Germline assignment: CDR1 SGHTS and CDR2 YDEGEE. CDR3 in amino acids: CASSYFRGRLYEQYF. The CDR3 DNA follows: TGTGCCAGCAGCTACTTCAGGGGGCGCCTCTACGAGCAGTACTTC.

The chain uses TRBV5-1 and TRBJ2-2; D is tentatively TRBD1 or TRBD2 (6 bases each). The CDR3 consists of 15 residues. The germline V and J ends were trimmed by 3 bases and 0 bases, with 9 bases remaining between them. CDR1 and CDR2 from the germline V gene are SGHRS and YFSETQ. The CDR3 loop reads CASSSRGPNTGELFF. The CDR3 DNA is TGCGCCAGCAGCTCCCGGGGGCCGAACACCGGGGAGCTGTTTTTT.

V usage is TRBV24-1 and J usage is TRBJ1-5; D unclear. V was cut by 3 bases and J by 3 bases, with 8 bases left in between. The CDR3 consists of 14 residues. Germline V gene sequence: CDR1 KGHDR, CDR2 SFDVKD. DNA for the CDR3: TGTGCCACCAGTGATGTAGGGTACAATCAGCCCCAGCATTTT. This gives the protein CATSDVGYNQPQHF.

J is TRBJ2-2 and V is TRBV5-4; D is ambiguous. Germline assignment: CDR1 SGHNT and CDR2 YYREEE (reference sequence). Trimming left V 0 bases short and J 3 bases short, with 3 bases between. This CDR3 has 13 amino acids. In DNA, the CDR3 is TGTGCCAGCAGCTTGGAGGACACCGGGGAGCTGTTTTTT. It yields the protein CASSLEDTGELFF.

Points on this clone: The sample carries other DNA sequences with the same CDR3. The chain combines TRBV6-5 with TRBJ1-5, with D unclear. V gave up 6 bases and J gave up 0 bases, with 6 bases separating them. The length of the CDR3 is 13 residues. The germline CDR1 and CDR2 sequences are MNHEY and SVGAGI. CDR3 sequence reads: CASRKDSNQPQHF. The CDR3 DNA follows: TGTGCCAGCAGGAAGGATAGCAATCAGCCCCAGCATTTT.

The chain carries TRBV9 and TRBJ2-3, with TRBD2 matching over 8 bases. The junction had 2 bases not matched to a gene; V was cut back by 0 bases and J by 2 bases. The CDR3 is 15 amino acids. Germline V gives CDR1 SGDLS, CDR2 YYNGEE. The CDR3 coding sequence is TGTGCCAGCAGCGTAGCGGGGGGGCCCACAGATACGCAGTATTTT. Residues: CASSVAGGPTDTQYF.

This chain uses TRBV4-1 with TRBJ1-4, with D possibly being TRBD1 (5 bases). The CDR3 sequence is 15 residues long. V was clipped by 0 bases and J by 5 bases, with 10 bases between them. Germline loops: CDR1 MGHRA, CDR2 YSYEKL. Written as DNA, the CDR3 is TGCGCCAGCAGCCAAGATACGGGACCCAATGAAAAACTGTTTTTT. Translated: CASSQDTGPNEKLFF.

The CDR3 DNA follows: TGTGCCAGCAGTTACGCCGTATCCTACGAGCAGTACTTC. Translating gives CASSYAVSYEQYF. The chain uses TRBV6-5 and TRBJ2-7, with D unclear. Germline V gives CDR1 MNHEY, CDR2 SVGAGI. There are 13 residues in the CDR3. The V gene lost 2 bases and the J gene lost 1 base, with 6 bases spanning the gap.

This chain links TRBV3-1 (or the pseudogene TRBV3-2) with TRBJ1-5, with D unclear. V lost 5 bases, J lost 0 bases, and 5 bases lay in between. This CDR3 is 13 amino acids long. Germline CDR1 reads LGHDT; CDR2 reads YNNKEL (reference sequence). The CDR3, as DNA: TGTGCCAGCAGCGATTCTAGCAATCAGCCCCAGCATTTT. Translated: CASSDSSNQPQHF.

This chain joins TRBV5-1 and TRBJ2-5, with D hard to call. Germline CDR1 is SGHRS and CDR2 is YFSETQ. Trimming took off 1 base at V and 1 base at J, with 8 bases between the two ends. The CDR3 has 14 amino acids. CDR3 coding DNA: TGCGCCAGCAGCTTGCAACCCAGCCAAGAGACCCAGTACTTC. Its translation is CASSLQPSQETQYF.

The chain is built from TRBV2 and TRBJ1-2; TRBD1 matches 10 bases. The germline CDR1 and CDR2 sequences are SNHLY and FYNNEI. Losses at the gene ends were 8 bases for V and 5 bases for J; bases not matched to a gene: 11. The CDR3 length is 15 residues. The chain's CDR3 is CASPPLRTGGYGYTF. The CDR3 DNA is TGTGCCAGCCCTCCCCTAAGGACAGGGGGGTATGGCTACACCTTC.

V usage is TRBV5-1 and J usage is TRBJ2-5; D gene uncertain. V was pared by 4 bases and J by 1 base, with 2 bases between. Germline V gene lookup returns CDR1 SGHRS and CDR2 YFSETQ. The CDR3 sequence is 11 residues long. The CDR3 is CASSAQETQYF. The CDR3 nucleotides read TGCGCCAGCAGCGCCCAAGAGACCCAGTACTTC.

This clone was seen only once. The rearrangement links TRBV5-6 to TRBJ1-3; no clear D. V lost 2 bases and J 0 bases, leaving 9 bases between the germline ends. The CDR3 loop spans 15 amino acids. Germline V CDR1 and CDR2: SGHDT, YYEEEE. DNA for the CDR3: TGTGCCAGCAGCTTCGGACTTAGCTCTGGAAACACCATATATTTT. It specifies CASSFGLSSGNTIYF.

The V and J genes are TRBV19 and TRBJ2-3, with 16 bases that match TRBD2. The CDR3 covers 17 residues. Unmatched junction bases numbered 5, after V lost 4 bases and J lost 4 bases. The V gene's germline CDR1 is LNHDA and CDR2 SQIVND (reference sequence). This chain's CDR3 is CASSTPGLAGGADTQYF. The CDR3 DNA follows: TGTGCCAGTAGTACACCGGGACTAGCGGGGGGGGCAGATACGCAGTATTTT.

V gene TRBV29-1 combines with J gene TRBJ2-7; D ambiguous. The CDR3 covers 12 residues. CDR1 is SQVTM, CDR2 ANQGSEA, per germline. Trimming cost V 4 bases and J 5 bases, with 12 bases left between them. DNA for the CDR3: TGCAGCGTTGGACGGCCTCCCCACGAGCAGTACTTC. It translates to CSVGRPPHEQYF.

The chain couples TRBV6-1 to TRBJ1-1; D is unclear. The CDR3 spans 14 residues. Per germline, CDR1 MNHNS and CDR2 SASEGT. V lost 3 bases, J lost 2 bases, and 10 bases lay in between. The CDR3 loop is CASSDGSYNTEAFF. The CDR3 region has the DNA TGTGCCAGCAGTGATGGATCCTATAACACTGAAGCTTTCTTT.

V and J are TRBV12-5 and TRBJ2-1; D gene ambiguous. V was cut by 6 bases and J by 5 bases, with 5 bases left in between. Germline V gives CDR1 LGHNT, CDR2 FRNRAP. This CDR3 contains 11 residues. CDR3 coding DNA: TGTGCTAGTGGCCAGAACAATGAGCAGTTCTTC. This codes for CASGQNNEQFF.

The chain joins TRBV6-1 to TRBJ1-4; 7 nucleotides line up with TRBD1. The CDR3 has 15 amino acids. With 5 bases clipped from V and 7 bases from J, the junction kept 10 bases outside the gene matches. Germline assignment: CDR1 MNHNS and CDR2 SASEGT. CDR3 in amino acids: CASSPRQGLSEKLFF. CDR3 in DNA: TGTGCCAGCAGTCCGAGACAGGGACTGAGTGAAAAACTGTTTTTT.

This chain links TRBV6-2 or TRBV6-3 with TRBJ1-1; D is unclear. The CDR3 spans 12 residues. Trimming removed 0 bases at V and 10 bases at J, with 9 bases between. Germline V gene data show CDR1 as MNHEY and CDR2 as SVGEGT. CDR3 residues: CASSYSDYPAFF. The CDR3 nucleotides are TGTGCCAGCAGTTACTCGGATTACCCAGCTTTCTTT.

The chain is built from TRBV9 and TRBJ1-1; D is undetermined. The length of the CDR3 is 14 residues. V lost 6 bases, J lost 9 bases, and 21 bases lay in between. Germline V gene lookup returns CDR1 SGDLS and CDR2 YYNGEE. Here the CDR3 reads CASTQRKEQEKAFF. In nucleotides, the CDR3 is TGTGCCAGCACCCAGCGGAAAGAACAAGAGAAAGCTTTCTTT.